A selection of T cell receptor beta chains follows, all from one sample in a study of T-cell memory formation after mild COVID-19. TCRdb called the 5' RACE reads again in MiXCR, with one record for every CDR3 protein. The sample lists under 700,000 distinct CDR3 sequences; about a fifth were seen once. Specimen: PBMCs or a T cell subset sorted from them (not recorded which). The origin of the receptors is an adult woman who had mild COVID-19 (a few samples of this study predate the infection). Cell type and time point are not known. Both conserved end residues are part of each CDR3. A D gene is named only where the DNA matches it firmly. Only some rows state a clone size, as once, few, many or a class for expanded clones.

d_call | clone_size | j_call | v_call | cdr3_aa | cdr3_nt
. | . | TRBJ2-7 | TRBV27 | CASSRNLGATYEQYF | TGTGCCAGCAGCAGAAATTTGGGGGCCACCTACGAGCAGTACTTC
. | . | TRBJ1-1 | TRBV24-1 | CATRESLGTTEAFF | TGTGCCACCAGGGAGTCCCTGGGGACCACTGAAGCTTTCTTT
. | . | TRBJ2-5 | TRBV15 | CATTVGVQETQYF | TGTGCCACGACAGTGGGGGTTCAAGAGACCCAGTACTTC
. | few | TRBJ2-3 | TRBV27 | CASSSNGAADTQYF | TGTGCCAGCAGTTCTAATGGGGCCGCAGATACGCAGTATTTT
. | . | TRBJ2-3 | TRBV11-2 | CASRRILADTQYF | TGTGCCAGCAGACGCATCCTAGCGGATACGCAGTATTTT
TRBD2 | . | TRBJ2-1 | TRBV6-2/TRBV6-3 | CASNLAGGWNEQFF | TGTGCCAGCAACTTAGCGGGAGGGTGGAATGAGCAGTTCTTC
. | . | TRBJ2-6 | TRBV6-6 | CASIGGTGANVLTF | TGTGCCAGCATAGGAGGAACTGGGGCCAACGTCCTGACTTTC
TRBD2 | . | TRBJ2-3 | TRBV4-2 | CASSQVGGTSTDTQYF | TGTGCCAGCAGCCAGGTCGGGGGGACTAGCACAGATACGCAGTATTTT
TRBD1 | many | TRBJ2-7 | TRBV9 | CASSVGGTVSEQYF | TGTGCCAGCAGCGTCGGTGGGACAGTATCCGAGCAGTACTTC
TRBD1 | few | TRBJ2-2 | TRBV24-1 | CATSDNPGQGPNTGELFF | TGTGCCACCAGTGACAATCCGGGACAGGGGCCGAACACCGGGGAGCTGTTTTTT
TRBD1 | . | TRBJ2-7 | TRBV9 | CASSVGDRGHSYEQYF | TGTGCCAGCAGCGTAGGCGACAGGGGGCACTCCTACGAGCAGTACTTC
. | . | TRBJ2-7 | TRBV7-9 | CASSLEPLPSYEQYF | TGTGCCAGCAGCTTAGAGCCTCTACCTTCCTACGAGCAGTACTTC
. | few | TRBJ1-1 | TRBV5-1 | CASSLSGTTNTEAFF | TGCGCCAGCAGCTTGAGCGGGACTACGAACACTGAAGCTTTCTTT
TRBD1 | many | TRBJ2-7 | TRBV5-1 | CASSPTGPTYEQYF | TGCGCCAGCAGCCCGACAGGGCCCACCTACGAGCAGTACTTC
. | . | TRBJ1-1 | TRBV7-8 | CASSNHGTAFF | TGTGCCAGCAGCAACCACGGGACGGCTTTCTTT
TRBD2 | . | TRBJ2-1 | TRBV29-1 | CSVDTSGRGYNEQFF | TGCAGCGTCGATACTAGCGGGAGGGGATACAATGAGCAGTTCTTC
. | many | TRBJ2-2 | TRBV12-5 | CASGQDRNTGELFF | TGTGCTAGTGGTCAAGACAGGAACACCGGGGAGCTGTTTTTT
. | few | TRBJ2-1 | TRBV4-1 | CASSQEGTALGEQFF | TGCGCCAGCAGCCAAGAAGGGACGGCCTTGGGTGAGCAGTTCTTC
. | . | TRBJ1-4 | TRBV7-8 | CASSLSAGEKLFF | TGTGCCAGCAGCCTCTCTGCGGGCGAAAAACTGTTTTTT
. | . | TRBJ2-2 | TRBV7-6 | CASSPSRENTGELFF | TGTGCCAGTAGCCCCTCGCGGGAGAACACCGGGGAGCTGTTTTTT
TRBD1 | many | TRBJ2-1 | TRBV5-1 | CASSSKPGQVNNEQFF | TGCGCCAGCAGCTCCAAACCTGGACAGGTCAACAATGAGCAGTTCTTC
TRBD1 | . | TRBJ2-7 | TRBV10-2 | CASSHGTGFYEQYF | TGCGCCAGCAGTCATGGGACAGGTTTCTACGAGCAGTACTTC
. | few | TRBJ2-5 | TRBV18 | CASSVWGQETQYF | TGTGCCAGCTCAGTGTGGGGACAAGAGACCCAGTACTTC
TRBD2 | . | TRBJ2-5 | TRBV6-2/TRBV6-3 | CASSQTLTGTSGHQETQYF | TGTGCCAGCAGCCAAACCTTAACCGGGACTAGCGGACACCAAGAGACCCAGTACTTC
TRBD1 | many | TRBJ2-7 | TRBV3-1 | CASSQAGTGSEQYF | TGTGCCAGCAGCCAAGCCGGGACAGGGAGCGAGCAGTACTTC
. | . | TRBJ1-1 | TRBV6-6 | CASLKNTEAFF | TGTGCCAGCCTGAAGAACACTGAAGCTTTCTTT
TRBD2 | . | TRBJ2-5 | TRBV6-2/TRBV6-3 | CASRGLGQETQYF | TGTGCCAGCAGAGGACTAGGCCAAGAGACCCAGTACTTC
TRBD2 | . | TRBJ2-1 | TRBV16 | CASSLSPSGDYYNEQFF | TGTGCCAGCAGCCTTTCTCCTAGCGGGGATTACTACAATGAGCAGTTCTTC
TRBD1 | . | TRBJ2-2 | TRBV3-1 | CASSRRQGPGELFF | TGTGCCAGCAGCCGGAGACAGGGGCCCGGGGAGCTGTTTTTT
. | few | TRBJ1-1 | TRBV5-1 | CASILNTEAFF | TGCGCCAGCATCCTTAACACTGAAGCTTTCTTT
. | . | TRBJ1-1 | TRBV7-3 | CASSLQGTLAEAFF | TGTGCCAGCAGCTTACAGGGCACGCTGGCTGAAGCTTTCTTT
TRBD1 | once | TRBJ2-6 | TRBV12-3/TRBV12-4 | CASSWAQGAGANVLTF | TGTGCCAGCAGTTGGGCTCAGGGGGCCGGGGCCAACGTCCTGACTTTC
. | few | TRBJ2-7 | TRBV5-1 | CASSLEQGLYEQYF | TGCGCCAGCAGCTTGGAGCAGGGCCTATACGAGCAGTACTTC
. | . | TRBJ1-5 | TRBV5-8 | CASSLDFEALPYSNQPQHF | TGTGCCAGCAGCTTGGATTTCGAGGCCCTCCCTTATAGCAATCAGCCCCAGCATTTT
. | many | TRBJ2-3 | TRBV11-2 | CASSVTSTDTQYF | TGTGCCAGCAGCGTCACAAGCACAGATACGCAGTATTTT
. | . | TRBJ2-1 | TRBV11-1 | CASSLWTAKGEQFF | TGTGCCAGCAGCTTATGGACCGCAAAGGGGGAGCAGTTCTTC